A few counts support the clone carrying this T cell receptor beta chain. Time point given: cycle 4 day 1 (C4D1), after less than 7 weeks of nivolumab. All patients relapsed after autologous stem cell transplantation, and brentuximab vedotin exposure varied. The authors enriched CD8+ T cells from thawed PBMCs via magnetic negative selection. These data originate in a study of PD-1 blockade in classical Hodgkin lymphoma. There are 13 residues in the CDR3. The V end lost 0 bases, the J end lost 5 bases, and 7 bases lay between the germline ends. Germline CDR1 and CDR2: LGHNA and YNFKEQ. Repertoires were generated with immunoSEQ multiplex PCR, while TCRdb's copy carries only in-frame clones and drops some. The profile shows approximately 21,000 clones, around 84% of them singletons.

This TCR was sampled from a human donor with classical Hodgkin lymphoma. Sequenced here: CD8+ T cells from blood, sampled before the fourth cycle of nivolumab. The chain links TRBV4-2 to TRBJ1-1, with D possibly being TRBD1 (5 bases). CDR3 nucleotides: TGTGCCAGCAGCCAAGACTCAGGGACTGAAGCTTTCTTT. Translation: CASSQDSGTEAFF.